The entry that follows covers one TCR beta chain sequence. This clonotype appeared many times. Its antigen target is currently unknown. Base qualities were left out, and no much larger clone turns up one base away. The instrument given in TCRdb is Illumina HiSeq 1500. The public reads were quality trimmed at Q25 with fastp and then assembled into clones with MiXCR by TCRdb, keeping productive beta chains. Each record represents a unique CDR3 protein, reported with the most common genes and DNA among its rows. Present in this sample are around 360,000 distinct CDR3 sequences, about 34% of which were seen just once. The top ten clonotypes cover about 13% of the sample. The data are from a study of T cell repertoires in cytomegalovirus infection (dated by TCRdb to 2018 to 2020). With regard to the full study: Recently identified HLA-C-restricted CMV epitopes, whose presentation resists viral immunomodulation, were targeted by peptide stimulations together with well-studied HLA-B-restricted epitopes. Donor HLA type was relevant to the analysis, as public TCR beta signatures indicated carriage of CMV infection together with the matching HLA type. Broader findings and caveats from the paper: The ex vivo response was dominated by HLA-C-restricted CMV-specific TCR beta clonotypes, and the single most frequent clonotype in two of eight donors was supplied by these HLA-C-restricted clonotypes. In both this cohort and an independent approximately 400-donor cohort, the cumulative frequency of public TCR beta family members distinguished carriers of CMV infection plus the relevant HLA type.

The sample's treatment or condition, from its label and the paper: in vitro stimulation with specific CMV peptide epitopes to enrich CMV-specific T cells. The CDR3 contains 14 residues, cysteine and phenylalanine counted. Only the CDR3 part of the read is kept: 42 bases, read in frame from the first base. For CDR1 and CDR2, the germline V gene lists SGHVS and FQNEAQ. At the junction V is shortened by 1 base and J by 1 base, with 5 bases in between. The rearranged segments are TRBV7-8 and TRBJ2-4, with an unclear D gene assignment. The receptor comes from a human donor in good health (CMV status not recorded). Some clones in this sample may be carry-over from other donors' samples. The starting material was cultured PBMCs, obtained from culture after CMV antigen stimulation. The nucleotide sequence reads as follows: TGTGCCAGCAGCTTAGTGGGGGCCAAAAACATTCAGTACTTC. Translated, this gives CASSLVGAKNIQYF.